The text below deals with one T cell receptor beta chain. The antigen remains undetermined. The sample is drawn from a study of cytomegalovirus exposure and HLA in healthy donors. Primers for the PCR totalled 60 Vbeta and 13 Jbeta. Repertoires were generated with immunoSEQ multiplex PCR, while TCRdb's copy carries only in-frame clones and drops some. The table lists roughly 150,000 clones, roughly 80% of them singletons. Findings of the study overall: For cytomegalovirus status, the classifier reportedly gave diagnoses with high specificity and sensitivity.

Germline CDR1 and CDR2: SGHDT and YYEEEE. The ends were cut back, 5 bases at V and 0 bases at J, with 18 bases in the middle. This CDR3 contains 17 residues. The receptor was isolated from a man aged 18 to 30 in good health and CMV-seropositive. The sequencing input was PBMCs. V usage is TRBV5-6 and J usage is TRBJ2-1, with D tentatively TRBD2 (6 bases). CDR3 residues: CASSLEGPLSSYNEQFF. In nucleotides, the CDR3 is TGTGCCAGCAGTCTGGAGGGGCCCCTGAGCTCCTACAATGAGCAGTTCTTC.